This T cell receptor beta chain stems from a study of T cells in Graves' hyperthyroidism and ophthalmopathy. Looking at the study overall: Upon initial diagnosis and before any treatment, peripheral blood was collected. Study observations and caveats: Most clonotypes expanded in the thyroid (above 0.001) were also present in blood.

From germline, CDR1 is SGHDT and CDR2 YYEEEE. This CDR3 contains 16 residues. V shed 5 bases and J 3 bases; nucleotides not matched to a gene: 10. RNA transcripts gave rise to amplified TCR beta CDR3 regions. HTBI primers drove first-round RT-PCR of the TCR CDR3. TCRdb redid the calling of the multiplex PCR reads with MiXCR, one entry per CDR3 protein. The sample has around 610,000 distinct CDR3 sequences; 14% to 15% are singletons. The diagnostic basis comprised clinical symptoms, serum thyroxine and TRAb, thyroid ultrasound and orbital computed tomography. The table lists this clonotype with many counts. Its antigen remains unknown.

The chain employs TRBV5-6 and TRBJ1-5; TRBD1 agrees at 8 bases. The TCR originated in a middle-aged woman with Graves' ophthalmopathy. The sample comprised blood. Here the CDR3 DNA reads TGTGCCAGCAGTGATCGTGGGGACAGGATCAATCAGCCCCAGCATTTT. Translating gives CASSDRGDRINQPQHF. Variable domain in full (rest from reference TRBV5-6 and TRBJ1-5): DAGVTQSPTHLIKTRGQQVTLRCSPKSGHDTVSWYQQALGQGPQFIFQYYEEEERQRGNFPDRFSGHQFPNYSSELNVNALLLGDSALYLCASSDRGDRINQPQHFGDGTRLSIL.